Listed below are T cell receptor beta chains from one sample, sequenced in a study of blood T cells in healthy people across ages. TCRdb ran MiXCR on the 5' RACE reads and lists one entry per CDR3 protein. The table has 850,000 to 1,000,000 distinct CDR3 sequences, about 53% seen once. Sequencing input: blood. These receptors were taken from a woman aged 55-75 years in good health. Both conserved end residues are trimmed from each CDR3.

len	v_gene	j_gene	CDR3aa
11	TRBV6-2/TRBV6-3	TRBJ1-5	ASRYDSNQPQH
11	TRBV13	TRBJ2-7	ASSPREKYEQY
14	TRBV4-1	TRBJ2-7	ASSRATSDTSYEQY
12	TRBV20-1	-	SARDPTSLGEQY
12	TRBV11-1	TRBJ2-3	ASSQRHYTDTQY
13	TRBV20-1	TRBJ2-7	SAPWPTSGTYEQY
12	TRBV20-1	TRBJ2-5	SARDWTNQETQY
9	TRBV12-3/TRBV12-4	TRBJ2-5	ASSVQETQY
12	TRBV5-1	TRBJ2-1	ASSFGAGDNEQF
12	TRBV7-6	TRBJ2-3	ASSRLSSADTQY
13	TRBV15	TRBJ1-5	ATSSDGTGGQPQH
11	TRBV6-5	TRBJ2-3	ASRRDLTDTQY
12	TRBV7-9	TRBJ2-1	AIKTSEPYNEQF
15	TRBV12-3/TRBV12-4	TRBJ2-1	ASSEIKPGSSYNEQF
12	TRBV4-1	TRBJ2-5	ASSQFLAEGTQY
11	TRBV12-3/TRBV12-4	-	ASSPTSPGTQY
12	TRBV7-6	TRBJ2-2	ASIPNRGSGELF
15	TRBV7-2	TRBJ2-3	ASSLRGASGRTDTQY
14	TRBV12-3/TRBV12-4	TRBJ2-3	ASSLGTGGRTDTQY
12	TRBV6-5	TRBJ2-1	ASSYGRSYNEQF
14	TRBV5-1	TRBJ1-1	ASSLEAGTANTEAF
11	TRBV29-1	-	NYTATIRETQY
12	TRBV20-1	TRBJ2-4	SAGHASPKNIQY
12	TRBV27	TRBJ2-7	ASGDGQSIYEQY
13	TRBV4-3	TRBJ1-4	ASSPQGRLKEKLF
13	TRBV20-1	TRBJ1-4	SARLGGVTSEKLF
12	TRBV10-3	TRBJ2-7	AISEAKGLVEQY
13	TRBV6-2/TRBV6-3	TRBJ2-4	ASSRASSRNREQY
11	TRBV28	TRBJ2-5	ASSLSGSRTQY
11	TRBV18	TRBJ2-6	ASSSGVVGVLT
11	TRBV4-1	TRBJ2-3	ASSGTGQDTQY
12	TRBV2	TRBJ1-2	ASSRPGQSYGYT
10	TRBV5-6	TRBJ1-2	ASSYTAYGYT
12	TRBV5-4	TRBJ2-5	ASSAGLGEATQY
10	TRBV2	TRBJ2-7	ASLEQWYEQY
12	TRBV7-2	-	ASRSQGFGETQY
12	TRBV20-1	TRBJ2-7	SVQSGLAPHEQY
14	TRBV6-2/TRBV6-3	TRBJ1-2	ASTPEATKLNYGYT